This T cell receptor beta chain is drawn from a study of blood T cell repertoires in COVID-19. Across the study: Specimens from acute and convalescent COVID-19 originated in the United States, Italy and Spain. PBMCs, B-cell-depleted T cells, or T cells were the source of the cDNA or gDNA that made up the material.

V was shortened by 3 bases and J by 0 bases, with 6 bases between the two germline ends. The CDR3 runs to 14 residues. The germline gives CDR1 SGDLS, CDR2 YYNGEE. Per the original methods: The assay estimated nucleated cells by amplifying reference gene primers. The data were produced by immunoSEQ multiplex PCR, yet TCRdb's version contains in-frame clones alone and is incomplete. The D gene and trimming were derived from the DNA, and the V and J assignments and clone size from that table. The sample holds approximately 64,000 clones, 88% seen once. This clone was seen a few times. This clonotype originated in an older woman with COVID-19, enrolled during active disease. Input material: peripheral blood. The chain joins TRBV9 to TRBJ2-2; tentative D call: TRBD2 (6 bases). The chain's CDR3 is CASSGGANTGELFF. CDR3 nucleotides: TGTGCCAGCAGCGGGGGGGCGAACACCGGGGAGCTGTTTTTT.